The rows below give T cell receptor beta chains drawn from one sample of a study of cytotoxic CD8 clonotypes in ibrutinib-treated CLL. Some clones are missing from TCRdb's copy, which holds only in-frame ones; the method was immunoSEQ multiplex PCR. The repertoire holds about 18,000 clones, with about 80% as singletons. The sample was PBMCs, taken before ibrutinib treatment. These receptors were taken from a human donor with chronic lymphocytic leukemia. The CDR3 runs from the conserved cysteine through the conserved F or W. The D gene is left open where the match is weak. Clone sizes are given selectively: once, few, many, or a class where the clone is expanded.

d_call: .
v_call: TRBV19
j_call: TRBJ1-5
clone_size: .
cdr3_nt: TGTGCCAGTAGCGTCGCCGGACAGTATCAGCCCCAGCATTTT
cdr3_aa: CASSVAGQYQPQHF

d_call: TRBD1
v_call: TRBV4-3
j_call: TRBJ2-3
clone_size: .
cdr3_nt: TGCGCCAGCAGCCAAGGGACAGGAACCACAGATACGCAGTATTTT
cdr3_aa: CASSQGTGTTDTQYF

d_call: .
v_call: TRBV28
j_call: TRBJ2-5
clone_size: .
cdr3_nt: TGTGCCAGCAAGGTGGCGGGAGAGACCCAGTACTTC
cdr3_aa: CASKVAGETQYF

d_call: .
v_call: TRBV5-6
j_call: TRBJ1-3
clone_size: .
cdr3_nt: TGTGCCAGCAGCAAGAGTCGACGACCCAACTCTGGAAACACCATATATTTT
cdr3_aa: CASSKSRRPNSGNTIYF

d_call: .
v_call: TRBV27
j_call: TRBJ2-7
clone_size: .
cdr3_nt: TGTGCCAGCAGTTTATTCGGCCAGGGACCCGGTCACGAGCAGTACTTC
cdr3_aa: CASSLFGQGPGHEQYF

d_call: .
v_call: TRBV29-1
j_call: TRBJ2-2
clone_size: .
cdr3_nt: TGCAGCGCCACCATAACGGGCACCGGGGAGCTGTTTTTT
cdr3_aa: CSATITGTGELFF

d_call: .
v_call: TRBV11-2
j_call: TRBJ2-7
clone_size: .
cdr3_nt: TGTGCCAGCAGCTTAGTTGCGGACTCCTACGAGCAGTACTTC
cdr3_aa: CASSLVADSYEQYF

d_call: .
v_call: TRBV7-9
j_call: TRBJ1-4
clone_size: .
cdr3_nt: TGTGCCAGCAGCTTAGGATGGGGACCGGATGAAAAACTGTTTTTT
cdr3_aa: CASSLGWGPDEKLFF

d_call: .
v_call: TRBV7-2
j_call: TRBJ1-5
clone_size: few
cdr3_nt: TGTGCCAGCAGCTTAGGGCGGGATCAGCCCCAGCATTTT
cdr3_aa: CASSLGRDQPQHF

d_call: TRBD2
v_call: TRBV15
j_call: TRBJ2-1
clone_size: .
cdr3_nt: TGTGCCACCAGCAGAGGTACAACTAGCGGGAGCAATGAGCAGTTCTTC
cdr3_aa: CATSRGTTSGSNEQFF

d_call: TRBD1
v_call: TRBV9
j_call: TRBJ2-4
clone_size: .
cdr3_nt: TGTGCCAGCAGCGCAGGGGGATTCTCCGAAAACATTCAGTACTTC
cdr3_aa: CASSAGGFSENIQYF

d_call: TRBD1
v_call: TRBV6-5
j_call: TRBJ1-1
clone_size: .
cdr3_nt: TGTGCCAGCAGGCCTCAGGGGGAGACTGAAGCTTTCTTT
cdr3_aa: CASRPQGETEAFF

d_call: TRBD2
v_call: TRBV5-1
j_call: TRBJ2-5
clone_size: .
cdr3_nt: TGCGCCAGCAGGGGCGGGGGAGAGACCCAGTACTTC
cdr3_aa: CASRGGGETQYF

d_call: .
v_call: TRBV5-4
j_call: TRBJ2-3
clone_size: .
cdr3_nt: TGTGCCAGCAGCCCCGGACAACACACAGATACGCAGTATTTT
cdr3_aa: CASSPGQHTDTQYF

d_call: .
v_call: TRBV7-8
j_call: TRBJ1-5
clone_size: .
cdr3_nt: TGTGCCAGCAGCTTGGGTACGGGGGTCCCTAATCAGCCCCAGCATTTT
cdr3_aa: CASSLGTGVPNQPQHF

d_call: TRBD2
v_call: TRBV10-3
j_call: TRBJ2-1
clone_size: .
cdr3_nt: TGTGCCATCAGTGGGGGACTTAATAGCGGGAGAAAAACCTACAATGAGCAGTTCTTC
cdr3_aa: CAISGGLNSGRKTYNEQFF

d_call: .
v_call: TRBV28
j_call: TRBJ1-2
clone_size: .
cdr3_nt: TGTGCCAGCAGTTTATGGGGCTATGGCTACACCTTC
cdr3_aa: CASSLWGYGYTF

d_call: TRBD1
v_call: TRBV5-1
j_call: TRBJ1-5
clone_size: few
cdr3_nt: TGCGCCAGCAGCTTGGGGACAGGGGAGTATCAGCCCCAGCATTTT
cdr3_aa: CASSLGTGEYQPQHF

d_call: .
v_call: TRBV28
j_call: TRBJ2-7
clone_size: few
cdr3_nt: TGTGCCAGCAAAGCCCAGGGCTACGAGCAGTACTTC
cdr3_aa: CASKAQGYEQYF

d_call: .
v_call: TRBV4-3
j_call: TRBJ2-3
clone_size: .
cdr3_nt: TGCGCCAGCAGCCAAGACAGGGATCCGTGGGATACGCAGTATTTT
cdr3_aa: CASSQDRDPWDTQYF

d_call: TRBD2
v_call: TRBV5-8
j_call: TRBJ2-1
clone_size: .
cdr3_nt: TGTGCCAGCAGCGCAGGGACTAGCGTTTACAATGAGCAGTTCTTC
cdr3_aa: CASSAGTSVYNEQFF

d_call: TRBD2
v_call: TRBV4-3
j_call: TRBJ2-5
clone_size: .
cdr3_nt: TGCGCCAGCAGCCACGAGCGGGAGCCCAGGGAGACCCAGTACTTC
cdr3_aa: CASSHEREPRETQYF